This TCR beta chain is drawn from a study of vaccination effects on CD4 cells after COVID-19. About the research overall: Two doses of either BNT162b2 or mRNA-1273 were given to each participant.

Method: immunoSEQ multiplex PCR; TCRdb's copy keeps in-frame clones and lacks some. The data contain tens of thousands of clones, 70% to 85% of them singletons. A note on this clone: Antigen unknown.

Cultured cells yielded isolated CD4+ T cells after 10 to 11 days. The CDR3 is 15 residues long. Germline CDR1 reads SGHVS; CDR2 reads FQNEAQ. Trimming removed 6 bases from V and 0 bases from J; junction bases left unmatched: 5. The clonotype was recovered from a human donor who had a prior SARS-CoV-2 infection. V and J are TRBV7-8 and TRBJ2-1, with 7 bases lining up with TRBD2. The specimen comprised CD4+ T cells from PBMCs cultured without peptide, sampled before COVID-19 vaccination. The CDR3 region is CASRLWTSSYNEQFF. The CDR3 nucleotides are TGTGCCAGCAGGTTATGGACTAGCTCCTACAATGAGCAGTTCTTC.